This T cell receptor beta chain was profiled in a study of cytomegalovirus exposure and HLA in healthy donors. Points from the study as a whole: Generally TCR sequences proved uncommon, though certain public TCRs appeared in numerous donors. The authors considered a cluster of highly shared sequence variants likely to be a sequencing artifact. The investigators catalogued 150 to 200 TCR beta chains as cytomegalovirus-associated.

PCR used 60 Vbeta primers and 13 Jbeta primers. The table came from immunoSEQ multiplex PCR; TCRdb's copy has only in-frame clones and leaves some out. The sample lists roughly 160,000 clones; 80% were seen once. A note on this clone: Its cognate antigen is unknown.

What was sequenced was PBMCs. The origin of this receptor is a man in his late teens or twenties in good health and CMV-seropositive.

CDR3 amino acids: CASRPGAGGYTF. In nucleotides, the CDR3 is TGTGCCAGCAGGCCAGGGGCTGGTGGCTACACCTTC. The rearrangement uses TRBV7-9 and TRBJ1-2; D perhaps matches TRBD1 (6 bases). Per the germline V gene, CDR1 is SEHNR and CDR2 is FQNEAQ (reference sequence). This CDR3 comprises 12 residues. Trimming removed 6 bases at V and 7 bases at J, with 12 bases between.